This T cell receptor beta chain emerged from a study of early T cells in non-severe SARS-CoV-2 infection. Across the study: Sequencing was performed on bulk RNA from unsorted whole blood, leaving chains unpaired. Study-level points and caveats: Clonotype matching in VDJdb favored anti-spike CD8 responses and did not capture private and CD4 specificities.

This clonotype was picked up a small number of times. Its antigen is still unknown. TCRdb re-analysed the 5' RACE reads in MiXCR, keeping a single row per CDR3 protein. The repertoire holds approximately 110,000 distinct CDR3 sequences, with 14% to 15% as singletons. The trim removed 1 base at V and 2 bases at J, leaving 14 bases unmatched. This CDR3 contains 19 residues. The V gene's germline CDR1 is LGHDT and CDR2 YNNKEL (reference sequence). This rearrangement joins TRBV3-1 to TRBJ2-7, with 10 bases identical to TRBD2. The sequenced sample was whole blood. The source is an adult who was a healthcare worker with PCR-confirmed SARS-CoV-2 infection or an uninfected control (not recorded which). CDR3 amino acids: CASSQGVPLPSGGTYEQYF. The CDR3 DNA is TGTGCCAGCAGCCAAGGGGTCCCACTACCTAGCGGGGGAACCTACGAGCAGTACTTC.